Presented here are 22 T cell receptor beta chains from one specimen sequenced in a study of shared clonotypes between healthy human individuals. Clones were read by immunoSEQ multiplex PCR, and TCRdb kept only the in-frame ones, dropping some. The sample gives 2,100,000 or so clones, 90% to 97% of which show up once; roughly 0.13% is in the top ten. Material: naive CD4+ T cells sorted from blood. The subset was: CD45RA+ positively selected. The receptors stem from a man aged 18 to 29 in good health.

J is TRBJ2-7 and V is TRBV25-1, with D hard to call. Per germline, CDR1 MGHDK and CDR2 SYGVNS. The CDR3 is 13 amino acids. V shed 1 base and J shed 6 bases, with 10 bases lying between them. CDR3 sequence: CASSESLRLEQYF. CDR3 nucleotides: TGTGCCAGCAGTGAATCGCTTCGACTCGAGCAGTACTTC.

The CDR3 DNA follows: TGTGCCAGAAGCCCGTGGAATAATGGACAGGGGCAATGGAATCAGCCCCAGCATTTT. This codes for CARSPWNNGQGQWNQPQHF. The gene calls are TRBV5-3 and TRBJ1-5, with 9 bases aligning to TRBD1. TRBV5-3 is classed as an ORF, of uncertain function. V lost 4 bases, J lost 4 bases, and 18 bases stayed unmatched. CDR3 size: 19 residues.

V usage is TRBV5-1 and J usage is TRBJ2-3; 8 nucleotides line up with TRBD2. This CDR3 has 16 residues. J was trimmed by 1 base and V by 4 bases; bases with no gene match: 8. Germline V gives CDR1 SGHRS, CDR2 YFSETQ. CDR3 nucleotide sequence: TGCGCCAGCAGCGGCCGGGAGGGCCTGGGCACAGATACGCAGTATTTT. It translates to CASSGREGLGTDTQYF.

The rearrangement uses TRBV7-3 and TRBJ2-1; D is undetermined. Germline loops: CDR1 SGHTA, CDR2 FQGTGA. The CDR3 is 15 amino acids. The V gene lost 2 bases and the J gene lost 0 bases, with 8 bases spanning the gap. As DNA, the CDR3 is TGTGCCAGCAGCTTATCGTGGGGCTCCTACAATGAGCAGTTCTTC. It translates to CASSLSWGSYNEQFF.

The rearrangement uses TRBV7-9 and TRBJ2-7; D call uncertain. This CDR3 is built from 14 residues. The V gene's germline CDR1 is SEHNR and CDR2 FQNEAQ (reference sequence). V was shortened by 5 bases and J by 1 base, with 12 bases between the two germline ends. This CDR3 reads CASSLLPDSYEQYF. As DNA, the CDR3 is TGTGCCAGCAGCCTCCTACCTGATTCCTACGAGCAGTACTTC.

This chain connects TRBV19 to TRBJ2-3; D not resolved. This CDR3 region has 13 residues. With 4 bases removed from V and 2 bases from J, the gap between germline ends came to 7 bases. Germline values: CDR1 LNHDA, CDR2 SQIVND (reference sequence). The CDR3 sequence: CASSTRVTDTQYF. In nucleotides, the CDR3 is TGTGCCAGTAGTACCCGAGTCACAGATACGCAGTATTTT.

In DNA, the CDR3 is TGTGCCAGCAGTGCTAAAGGGGATCAGCCCCAGCATTTT. This encodes CASSAKGDQPQHF. The genes are TRBV27 and TRBJ1-5; a possible D gene is TRBD1 (5 bases). The germline V gene encodes CDR1 MNHEY and CDR2 SMNVEV (reference sequence). The length of the CDR3 is 13 residues. V dropped 5 bases and J dropped 5 bases, with 10 bases sitting between them.

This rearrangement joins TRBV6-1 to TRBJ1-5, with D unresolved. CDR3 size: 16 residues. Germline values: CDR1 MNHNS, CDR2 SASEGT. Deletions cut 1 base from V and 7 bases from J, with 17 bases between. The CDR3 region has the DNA TGTGCCAGCAGTGAAGATCCCACAGCGATCGGACAGCCCCAGCATTTT. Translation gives CASSEDPTAIGQPQHF.

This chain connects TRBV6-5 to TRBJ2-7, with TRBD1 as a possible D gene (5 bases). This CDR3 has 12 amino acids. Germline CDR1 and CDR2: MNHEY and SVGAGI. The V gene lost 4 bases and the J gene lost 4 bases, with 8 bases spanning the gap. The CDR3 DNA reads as TGTGCCAGCAGTTTCCAGGGATACGAGCAGTACTTC. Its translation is CASSFQGYEQYF.

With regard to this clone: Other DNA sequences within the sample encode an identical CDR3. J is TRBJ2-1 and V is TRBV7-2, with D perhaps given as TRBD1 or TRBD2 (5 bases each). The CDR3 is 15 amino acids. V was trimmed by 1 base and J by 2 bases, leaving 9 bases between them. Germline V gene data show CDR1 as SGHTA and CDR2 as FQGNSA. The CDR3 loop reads CASSLGPGPYNEQFF. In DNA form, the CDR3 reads TGTGCCAGCAGCTTAGGACCGGGGCCCTACAATGAGCAGTTCTTC.

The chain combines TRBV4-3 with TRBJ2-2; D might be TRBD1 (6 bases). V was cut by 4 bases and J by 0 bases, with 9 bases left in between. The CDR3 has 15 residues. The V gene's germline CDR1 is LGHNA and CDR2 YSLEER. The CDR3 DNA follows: TGCGCCAGCAGCCGGGGGACACCGAACACCGGGGAGCTGTTTTTT. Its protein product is CASSRGTPNTGELFF.

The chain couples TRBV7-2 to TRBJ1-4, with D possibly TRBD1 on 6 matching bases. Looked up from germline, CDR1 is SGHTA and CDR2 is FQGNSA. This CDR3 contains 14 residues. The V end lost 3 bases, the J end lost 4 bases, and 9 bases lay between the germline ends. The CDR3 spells CASSFGQFNEKLFF. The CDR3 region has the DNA TGTGCCAGCAGCTTCGGACAGTTTAATGAAAAACTGTTTTTT.

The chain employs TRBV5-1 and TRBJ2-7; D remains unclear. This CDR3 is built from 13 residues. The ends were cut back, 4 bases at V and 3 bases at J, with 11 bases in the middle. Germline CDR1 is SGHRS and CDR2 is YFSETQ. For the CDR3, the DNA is TGCGCCAGCAGCCTCACGACGGTCTACGAGCAGTACTTC. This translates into CASSLTTVYEQYF.

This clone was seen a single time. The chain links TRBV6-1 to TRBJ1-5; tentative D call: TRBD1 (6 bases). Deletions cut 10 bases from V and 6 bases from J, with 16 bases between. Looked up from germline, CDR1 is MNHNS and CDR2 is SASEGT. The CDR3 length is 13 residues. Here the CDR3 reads CAIRTAKGQPQHF. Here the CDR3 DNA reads TGTGCCATCCGGACAGCCAAGGGTCAGCCCCAGCATTTT.

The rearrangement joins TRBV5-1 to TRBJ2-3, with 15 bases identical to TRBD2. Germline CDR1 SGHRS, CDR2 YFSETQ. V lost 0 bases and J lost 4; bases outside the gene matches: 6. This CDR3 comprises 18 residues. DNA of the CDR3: TGCGCCAGCAGCTTGGCTGGGGGACTAGCGGGAGGCCCAGATACGCAGTATTTT. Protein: CASSLAGGLAGGPDTQYF.

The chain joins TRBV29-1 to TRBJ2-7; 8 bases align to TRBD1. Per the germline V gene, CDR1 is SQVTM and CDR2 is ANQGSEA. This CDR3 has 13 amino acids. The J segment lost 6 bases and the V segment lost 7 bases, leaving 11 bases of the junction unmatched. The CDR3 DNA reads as TGCAGCGCCGCACAGGACAGGGTGACCGAGCAGTACTTC. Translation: CSAAQDRVTEQYF.

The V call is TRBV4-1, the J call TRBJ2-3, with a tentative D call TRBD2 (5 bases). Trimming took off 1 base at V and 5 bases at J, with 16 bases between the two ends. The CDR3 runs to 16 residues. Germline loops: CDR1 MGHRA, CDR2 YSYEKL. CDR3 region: CASSQASSRAQDTQYF. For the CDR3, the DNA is TGCGCCAGCAGCCAAGCCTCTAGCCGCGCACAAGATACGCAGTATTTT.

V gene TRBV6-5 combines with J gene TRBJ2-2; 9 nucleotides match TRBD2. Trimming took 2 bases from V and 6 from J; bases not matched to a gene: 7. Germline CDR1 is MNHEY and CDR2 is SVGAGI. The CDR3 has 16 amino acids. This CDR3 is CASSYLAGPVSGELFF. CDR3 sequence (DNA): TGTGCCAGCAGTTACCTAGCGGGACCGGTATCCGGGGAGCTGTTTTTT.

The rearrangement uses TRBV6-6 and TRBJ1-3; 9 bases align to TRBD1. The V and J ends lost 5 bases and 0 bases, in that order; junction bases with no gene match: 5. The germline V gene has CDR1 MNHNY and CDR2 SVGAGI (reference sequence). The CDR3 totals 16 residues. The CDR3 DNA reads TGTGCCAGCAGTCAACAGGGGGCACTCTCTGGAAACACCATATATTTT. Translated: CASSQQGALSGNTIYF.

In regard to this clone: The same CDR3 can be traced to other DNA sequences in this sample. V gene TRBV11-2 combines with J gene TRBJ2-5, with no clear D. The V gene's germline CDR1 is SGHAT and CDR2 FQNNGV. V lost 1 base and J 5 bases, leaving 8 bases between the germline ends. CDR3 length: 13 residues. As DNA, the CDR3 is TGTGCCAGCAGCTTAGTAGGGCTGGAGACCCAGTACTTC. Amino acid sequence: CASSLVGLETQYF.

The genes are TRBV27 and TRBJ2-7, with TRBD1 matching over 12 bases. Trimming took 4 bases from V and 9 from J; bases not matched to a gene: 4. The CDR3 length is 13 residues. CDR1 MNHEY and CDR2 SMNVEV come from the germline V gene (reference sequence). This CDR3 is CASSWGGQGAQYF. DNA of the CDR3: TGTGCCAGCAGTTGGGGGGGACAGGGGGCGCAGTACTTC.

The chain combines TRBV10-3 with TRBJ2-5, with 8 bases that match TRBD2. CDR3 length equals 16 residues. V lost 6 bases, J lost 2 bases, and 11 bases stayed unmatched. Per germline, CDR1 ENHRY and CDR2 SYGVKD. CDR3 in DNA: TGTGCCATCAGCGCCCGGGGGGGGGCATTGCAAGAGACCCAGTACTTC. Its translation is CAISARGGALQETQYF.